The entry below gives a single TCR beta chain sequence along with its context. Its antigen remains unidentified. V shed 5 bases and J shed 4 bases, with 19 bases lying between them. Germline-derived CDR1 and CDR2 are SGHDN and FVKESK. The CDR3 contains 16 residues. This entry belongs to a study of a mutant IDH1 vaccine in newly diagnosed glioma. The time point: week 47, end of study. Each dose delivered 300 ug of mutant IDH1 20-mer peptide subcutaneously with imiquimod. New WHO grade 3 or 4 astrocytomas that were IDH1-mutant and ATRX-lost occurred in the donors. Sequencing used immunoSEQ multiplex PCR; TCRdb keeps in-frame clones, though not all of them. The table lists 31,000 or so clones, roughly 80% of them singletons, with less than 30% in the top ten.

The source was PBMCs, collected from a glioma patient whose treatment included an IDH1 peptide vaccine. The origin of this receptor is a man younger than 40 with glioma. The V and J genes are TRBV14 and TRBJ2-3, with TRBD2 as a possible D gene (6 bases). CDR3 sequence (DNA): TGTGCCAGCAGCTCCCTGGGACTGCCTACCTCAGATACGCAGTATTTT. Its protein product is CASSSLGLPTSDTQYF.